This T cell receptor beta chain was documented in a study of blood T cell repertoires in COVID-19. Cohort assignment relied on participant-reported clinical history. In the authors' workflow: Researchers report that nucleated cell counts were estimated from reference gene primer amplification. Only in-frame clones appear in the TCRdb table, and some are missing; sequencing was by immunoSEQ multiplex PCR. V, J and clone size were drawn from that table, and D and trimming were deduced from the DNA. The sample lists about 230,000 clones; approximately 89% were seen once. Sequencing was carried out using PBMCs or T cells enriched from blood (not recorded which). The receptor's source is a woman between 25 and 40 years old with acute COVID-19.

The chain's CDR3 is CASSDRDSIRKTQYF. The CDR3 DNA follows: TGTGCCAGCTCGGACCGGGACAGCATAAGGAAGACCCAGTACTTC. The J gene is TRBJ2-5, the V gene TRBV18, with 7 bases aligning to TRBD1. Germline trimming cut 6 bases from V and 6 bases from J; bases unmatched to any gene: 13. The CDR3 runs 15 residues. Germline-derived CDR1 and CDR2 are KGHSH and LQKENI.